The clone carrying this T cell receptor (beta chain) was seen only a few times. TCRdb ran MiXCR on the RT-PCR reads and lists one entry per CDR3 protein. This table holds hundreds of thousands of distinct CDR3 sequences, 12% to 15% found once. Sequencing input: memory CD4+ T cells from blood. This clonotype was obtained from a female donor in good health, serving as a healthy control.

CDR3 amino acids: CAWKGQGDQPQHF. For the CDR3, the DNA is TGTGCCTGGAAGGGGCAGGGGGACCAGCCCCAGCATTTT. V is TRBV30 and J is TRBJ1-5, with TRBD1 matching 7 bases. Per germline, CDR1 GTSNPN and CDR2 SVGIG (reference sequence). Germline trimming cut 4 bases from V and 7 bases from J; bases unmatched to any gene: 7. This CDR3 comprises 13 residues.